This T cell receptor beta chain is drawn from a study of tumor-infiltrating lymphocytes in primary liver carcinoma. Germline CDR1 and CDR2: MNHNY and SVGAGI (reference sequence). V gave up 2 bases and J gave up 7 bases, with 12 bases separating them. The CDR3 totals 13 residues. Production of TCR beta cDNA used approximately 0.55 ug total RNA together with a constant-region primer. The TCR beta library was amplified through three nested multiplex PCR rounds in a modified ARM-PCR procedure. Researchers ran the first two PCR rounds for approximately 9 cycles each with TRBV1-TRBV30 forward primers and a C-beta reverse primer. TCRdb independently ran MiXCR on the multiplex PCR reads; one entry per CDR3 protein. Of about 350,000 distinct CDR3 sequences listed, roughly 61% were seen once; the top ten hold about 6%. Points on this clonotype: This may be a read error, as it is one base from a much larger clone.

They got blood RNA out of unsorted whole blood and also pulled out germline DNA. The receptor was derived from a man aged 35 to 55 with primary liver carcinoma and hepatitis B virus infection. V usage is TRBV6-6 and J usage is TRBJ2-7, with D possibly TRBD1 on 5 matching bases. Sample: peripheral blood. CDR3 nucleotide sequence: TGTGCCAGCAGTTACACCAGGGTGGAGGAGCAGTACTTC. This translates into CASSYTRVEEQYF.